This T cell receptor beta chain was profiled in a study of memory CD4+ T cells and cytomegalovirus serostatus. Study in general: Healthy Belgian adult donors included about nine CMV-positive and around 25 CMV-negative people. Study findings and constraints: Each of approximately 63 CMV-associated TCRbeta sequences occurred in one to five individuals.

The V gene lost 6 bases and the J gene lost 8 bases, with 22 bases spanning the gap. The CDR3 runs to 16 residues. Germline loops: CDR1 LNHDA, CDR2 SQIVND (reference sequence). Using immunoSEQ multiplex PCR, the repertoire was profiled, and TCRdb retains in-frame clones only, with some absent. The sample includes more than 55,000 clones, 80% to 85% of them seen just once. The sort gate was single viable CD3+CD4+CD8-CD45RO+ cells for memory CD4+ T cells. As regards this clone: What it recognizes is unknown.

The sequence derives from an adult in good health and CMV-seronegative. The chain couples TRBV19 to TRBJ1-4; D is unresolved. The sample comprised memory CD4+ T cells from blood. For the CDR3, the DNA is TGTGCCAGTAGAAACTTCGGTGGTACTGTTCAGGAAAAACTGTTTTTT. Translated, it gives CASRNFGGTVQEKLFF.